The rows below give T cell receptor beta chains drawn from one sample of a study of monozygotic twins with inflammatory bowel disease. TCRdb processed the 5' RACE reads again and assigns one entry to each CDR3 protein, with no DNA. The sample yields approximately 400,000 distinct CDR3 sequences, of which the top ten take up about 2.5%. Sequencing was performed on blood. The receptor set was obtained from a human donor with ulcerative colitis or Crohn's disease, or a healthy co-twin of an affected twin (not recorded which). Each CDR3 is given with its conserved first and last residue.

J	V	CDR3
TRBJ1-2	TRBV5-1	CASSLDGERLGYTF
TRBJ2-5	TRBV5-6	CASSYTPGTTQETQYF
TRBJ2-5	TRBV10-3	CAISEMISRETQYF
TRBJ1-1	TRBV6-5	CASSYSTGTGDTEAFF
TRBJ1-1	TRBV12-3/TRBV12-4	CASSLGPWSGTEAFF
TRBJ2-5	TRBV7-2	CASSPNKYQETQYF
TRBJ2-7	TRBV11-2	CASSSPFRGQGTSYYEQYF
TRBJ2-7	TRBV12-3/TRBV12-4	CASTHLGLAGENEQYF
TRBJ2-7	TRBV18	CASSPPQGSSYEQYF
TRBJ1-3	TRBV6-5	CASSYTQGNGNTIYF
TRBJ2-2	TRBV20-1	CSGDRADTGELFF
TRBJ1-2	TRBV5-6	CASSFGTGTSDTF
TRBJ1-4	TRBV3-1	CASSQWADRGLSNEKLFF
TRBJ1-4	TRBV25-1	CASSEGWKLFF
TRBJ1-6	TRBV30	CAWRTGGVGPLHF
TRBJ2-3	TRBV25-1	CASSERRVSDTQYF
TRBJ2-7	TRBV6-5	CASSYDLAGSSYEQYF
TRBJ2-1	TRBV7-8	CASSWGGTSNEQFF
TRBJ1-2	TRBV4-1	CASSQVGDRGLYGYTF
TRBJ1-4	TRBV20-1	CSAITGDAAFNEKLFF
TRBJ1-1	TRBV3-1	CASSQPGVLSTEAFF
TRBJ2-7	TRBV6-2/TRBV6-3	CDSKTTGLFEQYF
TRBJ1-5	TRBV3-1	CASSQSSGQRWPQHF
TRBJ1-3	TRBV20-1	CSASVTGLGNTIYF
TRBJ1-4	TRBV5-6	CASSPGTMIEKLFF
TRBJ1-4	TRBV7-9	CASSLGSANEKLFF
TRBJ2-3	TRBV4-2	CASSLQAGGFNADTQYF
TRBJ1-1	TRBV5-6	CASSLFAANTEAFF
TRBJ2-3	TRBV7-3	CASSLEGLAGGTDTQYF
TRBJ2-2	TRBV5-6	CASSPTGTSGVRLFF
TRBJ1-2	TRBV6-1	CASSRGQGASHYGYTF
TRBJ2-7	TRBV27	CASRDTGNYEQYF
TRBJ1-5	TRBV7-9	CASSDSYNQPQHF
TRBJ2-7	TRBV6-2/TRBV6-3	CASKASGQSYEQYF
TRBJ2-5	TRBV5-5	CASVLAGGSQETQYF
TRBJ1-3	TRBV4-3	CASSQVIQGGSSGNTIYF
TRBJ1-6	TRBV5-1	CASSGGRHNSPLHF
TRBJ1-1	TRBV20-1	CSVRGWGGETEAFF
TRBJ1-4	TRBV30	CAWSLFGTGTTEKLFF
TRBJ2-3	TRBV7-9	CASSQTSRITDTQYF
TRBJ2-2	TRBV4-1	CASSQEVLSGGPWTGELFF
TRBJ1-5	TRBV7-9	CASSLAGTRDSNQPQHF
TRBJ1-1	TRBV5-6	CASSTRDPTEAFF
TRBJ2-7	TRBV9	CASSVGAGDSYEQYF
TRBJ2-5	TRBV7-2	CASSSYFKETQYF
TRBJ2-7	TRBV6-5	CASSYSPSGYYEQYF
TRBJ1-5	TRBV12-3/TRBV12-4	CASSRNPQGPQPQHF
TRBJ2-3	TRBV11-2	CASSLGTGVHDTQYF